Following are 22 T cell receptor beta chains from one sample sequenced in a study of T cell responses to AZD1222 COVID-19 vaccine (dated by TCRdb to about 2021). The sample's time point, from its label and the paper: about 28 days (+/-7) after the second vaccine dose. Library generation was performed with the immunoSEQ multiplex PCR assay. This immuneACCESS table, as held by TCRdb, lists in-frame sequences with V and J called but not all clones. Of the missing ones, under half trace to an unresolved V gene in checked studies; the others have no known cause. For this sample the table gives 75,000 to 85,000 clones, of which almost 90% were detected only once. Around 1.5% of the sample belongs to the ten largest clones. The specimen comprised peripheral blood, sampled 28 days after the second AZD1222 dose. The receptors shown here come from an adult who received the AZD1222 COVID-19 vaccine.

The J gene is TRBJ2-1, the V gene TRBV9, with D perhaps being TRBD1 or TRBD2 (5 bases each). V was shortened by 0 bases and J by 3 bases, with 10 bases between the two germline ends. The CDR3 is 15 residues long. Germline V gives CDR1 SGDLS, CDR2 YYNGEE. This CDR3 is CASSVVEGLYNEQFF. In DNA, the CDR3 is TGTGCCAGCAGCGTAGTAGAGGGGCTCTACAATGAGCAGTTCTTC.

The chain has TRBV9 and TRBJ2-7; maybe TRBD1 (6 bases). Germline CDR1 and CDR2: SGDLS and YYNGEE. Trimming cost V 1 base and J 5 bases, with 16 bases left between them. The CDR3 consists of 15 residues. The CDR3 loop reads CASSVRAGVANEQYF. In DNA, the CDR3 is TGTGCCAGCAGCGTACGGGCAGGGGTTGCCAACGAGCAGTACTTC.

This clone has only a few counts. The CDR3 loop reads CASSWGQGDRQPQHF. CDR3 coding DNA: TGTGCCAGCAGCTGGGGACAGGGGGATCGACAGCCCCAGCATTTT. The chain links TRBV7-2 to TRBJ1-5; 11 bases agree with TRBD1. CDR3 length equals 15 residues. Per germline, CDR1 SGHTA and CDR2 FQGNSA. V lost 4 bases and J lost 7; bases outside the gene matches: 6.

The chain uses TRBV4-2 and TRBJ2-7; D remains unclear. The V gene's germline CDR1 is LGHNA and CDR2 YNFKEQ. Trimming stripped 0 bases from V and 0 bases from J, with 9 bases between. The CDR3 is 15 amino acids. The CDR3 region has the DNA TGTGCCAGCAGCCAAGATAAGCATAGCTCCTACGAGCAGTACTTC. Its protein product is CASSQDKHSSYEQYF.

The chain links TRBV7-9 to TRBJ2-7, with D perhaps matching TRBD1 (6 bases). In germline, CDR1 is SEHNR, CDR2 FQNEAQ (reference sequence). Trimming pared 1 base from V and 5 bases from J, leaving 18 bases between. The CDR3 sequence is 16 residues long. The CDR3 DNA reads as TGTGCCAGCAGCTTAGGGAAAGGGGACACCAAAAACGAGCAGTACTTC. This gives the protein CASSLGKGDTKNEQYF.

The chain is built from TRBV6-5 and TRBJ1-3; D possibly corresponds to TRBD1 (6 bases). Germline V gene sequence: CDR1 MNHEY, CDR2 SVGAGI. The CDR3 spans 15 residues. V lost 4 bases to trimming and J lost 0 bases, with 10 bases between them. For the CDR3, the DNA is TGTGCCAGCAGTTTCAGGGGAAGCTCTGGAAACACCATATATTTT. Amino acid sequence: CASSFRGSSGNTIYF.

The rearrangement joins TRBV6-2 or TRBV6-3 to TRBJ1-2, with a tentative D call TRBD1 (6 bases). The ends were cut back, 5 bases at V and 5 bases at J, with 12 bases in the middle. The CDR3 is 13 amino acids. CDR1 and CDR2 from the germline V gene are MNHEY and SVGEGT. The chain's CDR3 is CASSPDRRYGYTF. The CDR3 DNA is TGTGCCAGCAGTCCCGACAGGAGATATGGCTACACCTTC.

The sample holds a few counts of this clone. The chain links TRBV7-2 to TRBJ1-2, with TRBD1 matching 7 bases. The CDR3 extends over 14 amino acids. The V and J ends lost 1 base and 5 bases, in that order; junction bases with no gene match: 4. Germline values: CDR1 SGHTA, CDR2 FQGNSA. CDR3 coding DNA: TGTGCCAGCAGCTTAGACAGGGGAGGTTATGGCTACACCTTC. Its translation is CASSLDRGGYGYTF. Complete variable domain (other parts from reference TRBV7-2 and TRBJ1-2): GAGVSQSPSNKVTEKGKDVELRCDPISGHTALYWYRQSLGQGLEFLIYFQGNSAPDKSGLPSDRFSAERTGGSVSTLTIQRTQQEDSAVYLCASSLDRGGYGYTFGSGTRLTVV.

The V and J genes are TRBV6-6 and TRBJ1-4; D is unresolved. The CDR3 sequence is 13 residues long. CDR1 is MNHNY and CDR2 is SVGAGI in the germline V gene (reference sequence). Trimming took off 8 bases at V and 7 bases at J, with 14 bases between the two ends. The CDR3: CASLRSHGEKLFF. The CDR3 DNA follows: TGTGCCAGCCTCCGGAGCCACGGTGAAAAACTGTTTTTT.

The rearrangement uses TRBV14 and TRBJ2-7; 7 nucleotides match TRBD1. Trimming at V came to 2 bases and at J to 4 bases, leaving 5 bases not matched to a gene. The germline V gene has CDR1 SGHDN and CDR2 FVKESK. The CDR3 length is 14 residues. The CDR3 DNA reads TGTGCCAGCAGCCAACGACAGGGCACATACGAGCAGTACTTC. It encodes CASSQRQGTYEQYF. Full variable domain (outside the CDR3, taken from reference TRBV14 and TRBJ2-7): EAGVTQFPSHSVIEKGQTVTLRCDPISGHDNLYWYRRVMGKEIKFLLHFVKESKQDESGMPNNRFLAERTGGTYSTLKVQPAELEDSGVYFCASSQRQGTYEQYFGPGTRLTVT.

This rearrangement joins TRBV10-3 to TRBJ2-3; a possible D gene is TRBD2 (6 bases). Germline CDR1 ENHRY, CDR2 SYGVKD. The CDR3 length is 16 residues. Trimming removed 0 bases at V and 1 base at J, with 11 bases between. CDR3 nucleotides: TGTGCCATCAGTGAGTCGGAGGGGATCGGCACAGATACGCAGTATTTT. Protein: CAISESEGIGTDTQYF.

The V and J genes are TRBV28 and TRBJ1-6, with D maybe TRBD1 (5 bases). Trimming stripped 3 bases from V and 4 bases from J, with 10 bases between. This CDR3 spans 15 amino acids. Germline values: CDR1 MDHEN, CDR2 SYDVKM. The CDR3, as DNA: TGTGCCAGCAGTTTGGCAGGGAGATATAATTCACCCCTCCACTTT. This gives the protein CASSLAGRYNSPLHF.

The gene calls are TRBV18 and TRBJ1-2; 7 bases match TRBD1. This CDR3 is built from 15 residues. Per germline, CDR1 KGHSH and CDR2 LQKENI. After removal of 0 bases from V and 1 base from J, the junction contained 2 bases not matched to a gene. The CDR3 region has the DNA TGTGCCAGCTCACCACCGGGGACAGATAACTATGGCTACACCTTC. Its protein is CASSPPGTDNYGYTF.

The chain carries TRBV7-7 and TRBJ2-3, with 10 bases that match TRBD2. The junction had 11 bases not matched to a gene; V was cut back by 5 bases and J by 3 bases. This CDR3 spans 17 amino acids. The V gene's germline CDR1 is SSHAT and CDR2 FNYEAQ (reference sequence). The CDR3 sequence: CASSLRAGGSETDTQYF. CDR3 DNA sequence: TGTGCCAGCAGCCTTCGAGCGGGGGGGTCGGAGACAGATACGCAGTATTTT.

The chain carries TRBV6-5 and TRBJ2-5; D unresolved. Per germline, CDR1 MNHEY and CDR2 SVGAGI. The CDR3 covers 12 residues. The ends were cut back, 7 bases at V and 3 bases at J, with 9 bases in the middle. The CDR3 loop reads CASNNREETQYF. CDR3 DNA: TGTGCCAGCAATAACAGAGAAGAGACCCAGTACTTC.

J is TRBJ1-2 and V is TRBV7-2, with D unresolved. V was pared by 3 bases and J by 1 base, with 6 bases between. The CDR3 contains 13 residues. Germline assignment: CDR1 SGHTA and CDR2 FQGNSA. In nucleotides, the CDR3 is TGTGCCAGCAGCTTGAAGGGTAACTATGGCTACACCTTC. This encodes CASSLKGNYGYTF.

This clone was found once. The chain combines TRBV6-5 with TRBJ2-2; unclear D gene. V dropped 7 bases and J dropped 4 bases, with 4 bases sitting between them. Germline V gene sequence: CDR1 MNHEY, CDR2 SVGAGI. There are 11 residues in the CDR3. The CDR3 here is CASTSTGELFF. CDR3 nucleotides: TGTGCCAGCACAAGCACCGGGGAGCTGTTTTTT.

Written as DNA, the CDR3 is TGTGCCAGCAGGGAGGGGACAGGGCGACAAGAGACCCAGTACTTC. Translating gives CASREGTGRQETQYF. This chain links TRBV2 with TRBJ2-5; 9 positions match TRBD1. This CDR3 is 15 amino acids long. After removal of 6 bases from V and 2 bases from J, the junction contained 7 bases not matched to a gene. Germline CDR1 SNHLY, CDR2 FYNNEI.

J is TRBJ1-5 and V is TRBV6-5; D gene unclear. Deletions cut 0 bases from V and 2 bases from J, with 5 bases between. The CDR3 length is 14 residues. In germline, CDR1 is MNHEY, CDR2 SVGAGI. CDR3 protein: CASSYSQGNQPQHF. The CDR3 DNA follows: TGTGCCAGCAGTTACTCCCAGGGCAATCAGCCCCAGCATTTT.

The chain has TRBV7-9 and TRBJ1-1, with D uncertain. This CDR3 has 13 amino acids. Deletions cut 1 base from V and 6 bases from J, with 9 bases between. Per the germline V gene, CDR1 is SEHNR and CDR2 is FQNEAQ (reference sequence). The CDR3, as DNA: TGTGCCAGCAGCTTAGAAGTACAGTCTGAAGCTTTCTTT. It translates to CASSLEVQSEAFF.

The rearrangement uses TRBV11-2 and TRBJ1-1; 7 bases fit TRBD1. Looked up from germline, CDR1 is SGHAT and CDR2 is FQNNGV. The CDR3 is made up of 16 amino acids. Trimming at V came to 1 base and at J to 5 bases, leaving 10 bases not matched to a gene. The CDR3 DNA reads as TGTGCCAGCAGCTTAGGGTACCCCAGGGGGGGGACTGAAGCTTTCTTT. Amino acid sequence: CASSLGYPRGGTEAFF.

Only one count was recorded for this clone. The V gene is TRBV10-3, the J gene TRBJ2-1, with D possibly called TRBD1 or TRBD2 (5 bases each). Germline CDR1 and CDR2: ENHRY and SYGVKD. V lost 10 bases and J lost 8, with 15 bases in between. This CDR3 contains 12 residues. This CDR3 is CATGDLGDEQFF. The CDR3 bases are TGTGCCACCGGGGACCTCGGAGATGAGCAGTTCTTC.